This T cell receptor (beta chain) was identified in a study of T cell responses to AZD1222 COVID-19 vaccine. Trimming pared 5 bases from V and 0 bases from J, leaving 15 bases between. Germline V gene lookup returns CDR1 SGHRS and CDR2 YFSETQ. The CDR3 contains 15 residues. General observations from the study: Donors were largely white British and mainly female; clonal diversity was possibly underestimated.

Analysis merged second doses at about 4 or about 12 weeks. TCRdb keeps only in-frame clones here, not all; method: immunoSEQ multiplex PCR. The repertoire holds about 90,000 clones, with 85% as singletons. A note on this clone: The antigen is undetermined.

The chain uses TRBV5-1 and TRBJ2-7, with D maybe TRBD2 (6 bases). The starting material was peripheral blood, obtained 28 days after the second AZD1222 dose. The TCR comes from an adult who received the AZD1222 COVID-19 vaccine. DNA for the CDR3: TGCGCCAGCAGTTTCGGGACTTCTAGCTCCTACGAGCAGTACTTC. This gives the protein CASSFGTSSSYEQYF.